Each of the 21 T cell receptor beta chains below was sequenced from the same sample in a study of shared clonotypes between healthy human individuals. Generated by immunoSEQ multiplex PCR, the TCRdb table keeps only in-frame clones and is missing some. The sample lists around 2,100,000 clones; roughly 95% were seen once. Naive CD8 populations comprised CD45RO-negative cells positively selected for CCR7, excluding terminally differentiated effector memory CD45RA+ cells. The material sequenced was naive CD8+ T cells sorted from blood. Every receptor here comes from a man younger than 35 in good health.

The chain joins TRBV5-4 to TRBJ2-7, with D maybe TRBD2 (7 bases). There are 12 residues in the CDR3. Germline V gene lookup returns CDR1 SGHNT and CDR2 YYREEE (reference sequence). V lost 4 bases and J lost 6, with 11 bases in between. The CDR3 region has the DNA TGTGCCAGCAGCGAAGGGGGGGGCGAGCAGTACTTC. It encodes CASSEGGGEQYF.

The chain joins TRBV5-6 to TRBJ1-4, with D perhaps TRBD1 (5 bases). V was clipped by 1 base and J by 3 bases, with 10 bases between them. The CDR3 spans 15 residues. Germline V CDR1 and CDR2: SGHDT, YYEEEE. The CDR3 coding sequence is TGTGCCAGCAGCTTGTTCGCGGGACCTAATGAAAAACTGTTTTTT. Its translation: CASSLFAGPNEKLFF.

The chain couples TRBV5-1 to TRBJ2-5; no clear D gene. Germline V gene sequence: CDR1 SGHRS, CDR2 YFSETQ. The CDR3 runs to 13 residues. V lost 5 bases, J lost 3 bases, and 11 bases lay in between. DNA of the CDR3: TGCGCCAGCAGGCCCGACGCCGAAGAGACCCAGTACTTC. Translation: CASRPDAEETQYF.

This clone was observed a single time. The chain uses TRBV7-3 and TRBJ1-5; D not resolved. This CDR3 comprises 16 residues. In germline, CDR1 is SGHTA, CDR2 FQGTGA. V lost 5 bases and J lost 3, with 17 bases in between. The CDR3 spells CASSPREEVDNQPQHF. CDR3 sequence (DNA): TGTGCCAGCAGCCCACGCGAGGAGGTGGACAATCAGCCCCAGCATTTT.

The chain joins TRBV11-2 to TRBJ2-3; weak D call: TRBD1 (6 bases). V lost 1 base, J lost 4 bases, and 9 bases lay in between. CDR3 size: 14 residues. The germline CDR1 and CDR2 sequences are SGHAT and FQNNGV. The CDR3 DNA sequence: TGTGCCAGCAGCTTAGCCGGGACACCAGATACGCAGTATTTT. It specifies CASSLAGTPDTQYF.

The V and J genes are TRBV30 and TRBJ1-1, with a possible D match to TRBD1 (5 bases). V lost 2 bases to trimming and J lost 11 bases, with 15 bases between them. Germline loops: CDR1 GTSNPN, CDR2 SVGIG (reference sequence). This CDR3 is built from 12 residues. CDR3 sequence reads: CAWSLTGGDAFF. The CDR3 nucleotides are TGTGCCTGGAGTCTAACCGGAGGGGACGCTTTCTTT.

V usage is TRBV7-9 and J usage is TRBJ2-3; D is ambiguous. Trimming removed 7 bases from V and 3 bases from J, with 20 bases in between. CDR3 size: 16 residues. Germline V gives CDR1 SEHNR, CDR2 FQNEAQ (reference sequence). The CDR3 here is CASTTLPTVITDTQYF. CDR3 nucleotide sequence: TGTGCCAGCACCACCCTTCCGACCGTTATTACAGATACGCAGTATTTT.

V gene TRBV5-6 combines with J gene TRBJ2-1; D is undetermined. Trimming left V 5 bases short and J 0 bases short, with 9 bases between. Germline CDR1 is SGHDT and CDR2 is YYEEEE. The CDR3 covers 14 residues. The CDR3, as DNA: TGTGCCAGCAGATACAGCAACTCCTACAATGAGCAGTTCTTC. Translating it yields CASRYSNSYNEQFF.

The chain uses TRBV2 and TRBJ2-3; 10 bases fit TRBD2. V was pared by 6 bases and J by 2 bases, with 5 bases of the junction left unmatched. CDR3 length: 15 residues. Per germline, CDR1 SNHLY and CDR2 FYNNEI. The CDR3 spells CASRLTSGHTDTQYF. CDR3 bases: TGTGCCAGCAGGCTGACTAGCGGGCACACAGATACGCAGTATTTT. The entire variable domain, with the rest obtained from reference TRBV2 and TRBJ2-3, is as follows: EPEVTQTPSHQVTQMGQEVILRCVPISNHLYFYWYRQILGQKVEFLVSFYNNEISEKSEIFDDQFSVERPDGSNFTLKIRSTKLEDSAMYFCASRLTSGHTDTQYFGPGTRLTVL.

For this clone: Within the sample, other DNA sequences also encode this same CDR3. V and J are TRBV9 and TRBJ2-1; D is unresolved. This CDR3 has 12 amino acids. With 4 bases removed from V and 6 bases from J, the gap between germline ends came to 8 bases. Germline lookup yields CDR1 SGDLS and CDR2 YYNGEE. The CDR3 DNA sequence: TGTGCCAGCAGCCCGTTAGGCAATGAGCAGTTCTTC. Its protein is CASSPLGNEQFF. Together with reference TRBV9 and TRBJ2-1, the CDR3 gives the full variable domain: DSGVTQTPKHLITATGQRVTLRCSPRSGDLSVYWYQQSLDQGLQFLIQYYNGEERAKGNILERFSAQQFPDLHSELNLSSLELGDSALYFCASSPLGNEQFFGPGTRLTVL.

This chain connects TRBV29-1 to TRBJ1-2, with 9 bases aligning to TRBD1. The CDR3 sequence is 14 residues long. V was pared by 3 bases and J by 6 bases, with 8 bases of the junction left unmatched. Germline loops: CDR1 SQVTM, CDR2 ANQGSEA. The CDR3 region is CSVDGDRAMHGYTF. The CDR3 DNA reads as TGCAGCGTTGACGGGGACAGGGCAATGCATGGCTACACCTTC.

The chain uses TRBV27 and TRBJ2-7; 9 bases align to TRBD1. V lost 2 bases and J lost 3; bases outside the gene matches: 8. Looked up from germline, CDR1 is MNHEY and CDR2 is SMNVEV (reference sequence). The CDR3 extends over 16 amino acids. CDR3: CASSLGPGQGDYEQYF. The CDR3 bases are TGTGCCAGCAGTTTAGGCCCGGGACAGGGAGACTACGAGCAGTACTTC.

The chain recombines TRBV29-1 with TRBJ2-7; 8 nucleotides align to TRBD1. The length of the CDR3 is 14 residues. Germline trimming cut 0 bases from V and 4 bases from J; bases unmatched to any gene: 5. The germline CDR1 and CDR2 sequences are SQVTM and ANQGSEA. DNA for the CDR3: TGCAGCGTTGAAGACCCGGGACAGGCGTACGAGCAGTACTTC. Translated: CSVEDPGQAYEQYF.

The chain couples TRBV28 to TRBJ1-2; the D is unclear. The V gene's germline CDR1 is MDHEN and CDR2 SYDVKM. V was trimmed by 4 bases and J by 2 bases, leaving 14 bases between them. The CDR3 totals 15 residues. The CDR3 DNA reads as TGTGCCAGCAGTTCCCCCTTTATGGGGAACTATGGCTACACCTTC. Its protein is CASSSPFMGNYGYTF.

The chain is built from TRBV4-1 and TRBJ2-2; 9 nucleotides agree with TRBD1. There are 19 residues in the CDR3. The germline gives CDR1 MGHRA, CDR2 YSYEKL. Trimming took 3 bases from V and 4 from J; bases not matched to a gene: 15. The CDR3 sequence is CASSQEVFAWTGVTGELFF. The CDR3 coding sequence is TGCGCCAGCAGCCAGGAAGTGTTTGCCTGGACAGGGGTCACCGGGGAGCTGTTTTTT.

The rearrangement links TRBV13 to TRBJ2-2, with no clear D. V was trimmed by 6 bases and J by 7 bases, leaving 12 bases between them. The CDR3 is made up of 13 amino acids. Germline values: CDR1 PRHDT, CDR2 FYEKMQ (reference sequence). The CDR3 spells CASSCTICGELFF. The CDR3 nucleotides read TGTGCCAGCAGTTGCACTATTTGCGGGGAGCTGTTTTTT.

This chain joins TRBV5-5 and TRBJ1-5; D unclear. V lost 2 bases and J 0 bases, leaving 9 bases between the germline ends. Germline V CDR1 and CDR2: SGHKS, YYEKEE (reference sequence). CDR3 length equals 15 residues. The CDR3 is CASSLAAYSNQPQHF. CDR3 bases: TGTGCCAGCAGCTTAGCAGCTTATAGCAATCAGCCCCAGCATTTT.

The chain has TRBV30 and TRBJ2-4, with D maybe TRBD2 (6 bases). CDR1 is GTSNPN, CDR2 SVGIG, per germline (reference sequence). With 4 bases removed from V and 6 bases from J, the gap between germline ends came to 10 bases. The CDR3 length is 12 residues. The CDR3 DNA sequence: TGTGCCTGGAATTCCGGGGGAAACATTCAGTACTTC. This sequence encodes CAWNSGGNIQYF.

The genes are TRBV19 and TRBJ1-2, with no clear D. Trimming removed 6 bases at V and 3 bases at J, with 8 bases between. Germline CDR1 is LNHDA and CDR2 is SQIVND (reference sequence). The CDR3 has 12 amino acids. DNA for the CDR3: TGTGCCAGTAGGGGAAGCTACTATGGCTACACCTTC. Protein sequence: CASRGSYYGYTF.

This clone appeared a single time. Other nucleotide sequences from this sample produce the same CDR3. The rearrangement uses TRBV5-1 and TRBJ2-7; D is uncertain. The CDR3 spans 14 residues. CDR1 is SGHRS, CDR2 YFSETQ, per germline. V lost 1 base and J 2 bases, leaving 10 bases between the germline ends. The CDR3 DNA sequence: TGCGCCAGCAGCTTGTACGGGTCGACCTACGAGCAGTACTTC. This translates into CASSLYGSTYEQYF.

This chain connects TRBV5-3 to TRBJ2-5; the match to TRBD2 covers 9 bases. TRBV5-3 is known as an ORF, though its function is uncertain. V dropped 2 bases and J dropped 1; count of bases not matched to a gene: 3. This CDR3 has 15 residues. CDR3: CARSLAGGAQETQYF. CDR3 DNA: TGTGCCAGAAGCTTAGCGGGGGGCGCCCAAGAGACCCAGTACTTC.